The T cell receptor (beta chain) under discussion was sequenced for a study of control samples from healthy donors and cancer patients. The data were produced by immunoSEQ multiplex PCR, yet TCRdb's version contains in-frame clones alone and is incomplete. The sample contains roughly 120,000 clones, around 93% of which appear only once. Germline V lookup: CDR1 MNHEY, CDR2 SVGEGT. Trimming cost V 6 bases and J 3 bases; bases outside gene matches: 12. This CDR3 spans 16 amino acids. The sample comprised PBMCs. The TCR originated in a man between 50 and 59 years old with head and neck cancer. The chain is built from TRBV6-2 or TRBV6-3 and TRBJ2-7; the match to TRBD2 covers 9 bases. CDR3 protein: CASSPYEAGGIYEQYF. DNA of the CDR3: TGTGCCAGCAGCCCCTATGAAGCGGGGGGTATCTACGAGCAGTACTTC.